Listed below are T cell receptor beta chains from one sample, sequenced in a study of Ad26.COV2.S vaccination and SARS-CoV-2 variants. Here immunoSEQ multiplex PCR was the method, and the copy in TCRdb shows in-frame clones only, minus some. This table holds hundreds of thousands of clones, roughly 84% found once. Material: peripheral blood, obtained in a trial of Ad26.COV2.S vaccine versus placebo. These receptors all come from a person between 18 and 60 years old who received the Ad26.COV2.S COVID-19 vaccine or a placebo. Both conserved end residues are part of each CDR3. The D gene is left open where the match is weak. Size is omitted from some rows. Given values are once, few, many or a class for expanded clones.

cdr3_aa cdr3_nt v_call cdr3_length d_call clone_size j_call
CASSPELADTQYF TGTGCCAGCAGCCCGGAGCTGGCAGATACGCAGTATTTT TRBV7-3 13 . . TRBJ2-3
CASSQDLQAGRTEAFF TGCGCCAGCAGCCAAGATCTTCAGGCAGGGCGCACTGAAGCTTTCTTT TRBV4-3 16 . . TRBJ1-1
CASSQQSGTGTEKLFF TGCGCCAGCAGCCAACAGAGTGGGACAGGGACTGAAAAACTGTTTTTT TRBV4-1 16 TRBD1 . TRBJ1-4
CASSLRGSDTDTQYF TGTGCCAGCAGCTTGCGGGGGTCGGACACAGATACGCAGTATTTT TRBV5-4 15 . once TRBJ2-3
CATSRDMQPYEQYF TGTGCCACCAGCAGAGATATGCAGCCGTACGAGCAGTACTTC TRBV15 14 . . TRBJ2-7
CATRRGGDTQYF TGTGCCACCCGGAGAGGGGGTGATACGCAGTATTTT TRBV15 12 . . TRBJ2-3
CASSSGTGPYEQYF TGTGCCAGCAGCTCCGGGACAGGGCCCTACGAGCAGTACTTC TRBV7-9 14 TRBD1 . TRBJ2-7
CANQGQGLGYTF TGTGCCAACCAGGGACAGGGGCTTGGCTACACCTTC TRBV10-3 12 TRBD1 . TRBJ1-2
CASSSRQGAGANVLTF TGTGCCAGCAGCTCCAGACAGGGGGCTGGGGCCAACGTCCTGACTTTC TRBV7-8 16 TRBD1 . TRBJ2-6
CASSVAAGPRYGYTF TGTGCCAGCAGCGTAGCAGCAGGGCCGAGGTATGGCTACACCTTC TRBV9 15 . . TRBJ1-2
CAWTRDSFTIYF TGTGCCTGGACCAGAGACAGTTTCACCATATATTTT TRBV30 12 . . TRBJ1-3
CASSWVPGGSYEQYF TGCGCCAGCAGCTGGGTTCCCGGGGGCTCCTACGAGCAGTACTTC TRBV5-1 15 . . TRBJ2-7
CASSSVEGTRELFF TGTGCCAGCAGCTCCGTTGAAGGAACCCGGGAGCTGTTTTTT TRBV7-9 14 . . TRBJ2-2
CASSLAAGPTGELFF TGCGCCAGCAGCTTGGCCGCGGGCCCCACCGGGGAGCTGTTTTTT TRBV5-1 15 . . TRBJ2-2
CASSLTTSGGWNEQFF TGTGCCAGCAGCCTCACGACTAGCGGGGGTTGGAATGAGCAGTTCTTC TRBV9 16 TRBD2 . TRBJ2-1
CASKRLDQPQHF TGTGCCAGCAAACGGTTAGATCAGCCCCAGCATTTT TRBV9 12 . . TRBJ1-5
CASKVEGAKETQYF TGTGCCAGCAAGGTCGAGGGGGCGAAGGAGACCCAGTACTTC TRBV6-5 14 TRBD1 . TRBJ2-5
CASNTGTSDEQFF TGTGCCAGCAACACGGGGACTAGCGATGAGCAGTTCTTC TRBV4-2 13 TRBD2 . TRBJ2-1
CASSPPPGQGPHEQYF TGTGCCAGCAGCCCACCCCCGGGACAGGGGCCCCACGAGCAGTACTTC TRBV6-2/TRBV6-3 16 TRBD1 once TRBJ2-7
CASSYSNPGDYEQYF TGTGCCAGCAGTTACTCGAACCCCGGGGACTACGAGCAGTACTTC TRBV6-5 15 . . TRBJ2-7
CASSQAIVGQPQHF TGTGCCAGCAGCCAAGCGATAGTGGGTCAGCCCCAGCATTTT TRBV14 14 . . TRBJ1-5
CAATIGTGDNEQFF TGTGCCGCCACGATCGGGACAGGGGACAATGAGCAGTTCTTC TRBV30 14 TRBD1 . TRBJ2-1
CASSLHSNQPQHF TGTGCCAGCAGCTTACATAGCAATCAGCCCCAGCATTTT TRBV7-2 13 . . TRBJ1-5
CASSFVLWERNSPLHF TGTGCCAGCAGTTTTGTTCTCTGGGAGAGAAATTCACCCCTCCACTTT TRBV6-2/TRBV6-3 16 . . TRBJ1-6
CASRPTNTGELFF TGTGCCAGCAGGCCAACGAACACCGGGGAGCTGTTTTTT TRBV28 13 . . TRBJ2-2
CASSLRSGGGEAFF TGTGCCAGCAGCTTAAGGTCCGGGGGTGGGGAAGCTTTCTTT TRBV7-9 14 . . TRBJ1-1
CATSRRTQSTDTQYF TGTGCCACCAGCAGAAGGACTCAGAGCACAGATACGCAGTATTTT TRBV15 15 . . TRBJ2-3
CASSVDRASYNEQFF TGTGCCAGCAGCGTAGACAGGGCCTCCTACAATGAGCAGTTCTTC TRBV9 15 . . TRBJ2-1
CASSPVGYGYTF TGTGCCAGCAGTCCGGTAGGGTATGGCTACACCTTC TRBV6-2/TRBV6-3 12 . . TRBJ1-2
CASSLSPYSGNTIYF TGTGCCAGCAGTTTATCACCCTACTCTGGAAACACCATATATTTT TRBV27 15 . . TRBJ1-3
CAISESAGATQETQYF TGTGCCATCAGTGAGTCGGCCGGGGCTACCCAAGAGACCCAGTACTTC TRBV10-3 16 . once TRBJ2-5
CAWSVGGTGNTIYF TGTGCCTGGAGTGTGGGGGGAACTGGAAACACCATATATTTT TRBV30 14 . . TRBJ1-3
CASGASPTDTQYF TGTGCCAGCGGGGCTAGCCCAACAGATACGCAGTATTTT TRBV7-9 13 . . TRBJ2-3
CASSWGNGNQPQHF TGTGCCAGCAGCTGGGGGAACGGCAATCAGCCCCAGCATTTT TRBV5-8 14 . . TRBJ1-5
CASSLFDRGSYEQYF TGTGCCAGCAGCTTATTTGACAGGGGTTCCTACGAGCAGTACTTC TRBV5-8 15 TRBD1 . TRBJ2-7